Below, 27 T cell receptor beta chains from the same sample are listed, as sequenced in a study of shared clonotypes between healthy human individuals. Measured with immunoSEQ multiplex PCR; TCRdb has only the in-frame clones, and not every one. The data show 2 million to 2.5 million clones, approximately 95% seen once. Sequencing input: naive CD4+ T cells from PBMCs. The subset: CD45RA+ positively selected. These TCRs come from a man younger than 35 in good health. Some clones in this sample may be carry-over from other donors' samples.

V usage is TRBV9 and J usage is TRBJ2-1, with 9 bases matching TRBD2. Per germline, CDR1 SGDLS and CDR2 YYNGEE. V trimming: 2 bases; J trimming: 3 bases; junction bases outside the gene matches: 3. The CDR3 extends over 15 amino acids. The CDR3 loop reads CASSVSGSVYNEQFF. The CDR3 DNA is TGTGCCAGCAGCGTTAGCGGGAGCGTCTACAATGAGCAGTTCTTC.

The V call is TRBV6-6, the J call TRBJ2-5, with 7 bases aligning to TRBD2. The J segment lost 5 bases and the V segment lost 2 bases, leaving 11 bases of the junction unmatched. This CDR3 has 16 amino acids. The germline CDR1 and CDR2 sequences are MNHNY and SVGAGI (reference sequence). The DNA of the CDR3 is TGTGCCAGCAGTTACCGAGCGGCTAGGGGAGGGGAGACCCAGTACTTC. It codes for CASSYRAARGGETQYF.

The chain couples TRBV19 to TRBJ2-7; no reliable D call. CDR3 size: 14 residues. Trimming cost V 5 bases and J 0 bases, with 11 bases left between them. Germline V gene sequence: CDR1 LNHDA, CDR2 SQIVND (reference sequence). The CDR3 protein is CASSLQTSSYEQYF. As DNA, the CDR3 is TGTGCCAGTAGTTTACAGACCTCCTCCTACGAGCAGTACTTC.

The chain carries TRBV5-1 and TRBJ2-3, with 9 bases fitting TRBD2. The CDR3 is made up of 15 amino acids. V dropped 5 bases and J dropped 2; count of bases not matched to a gene: 6. The germline CDR1 and CDR2 sequences are SGHRS and YFSETQ. CDR3 nucleotide sequence: TGCGCCAGCAGGGGTAGCGGGAGCCTCACAGATACGCAGTATTTT. This codes for CASRGSGSLTDTQYF.

V is TRBV11-2 and J is TRBJ2-4; D not resolved. The CDR3 runs 12 residues. V was clipped by 3 bases and J by 5 bases, with 5 bases between them. Germline V gene lookup returns CDR1 SGHAT and CDR2 FQNNGV. The CDR3 nucleotides read TGTGCCAGCAGCTTGTCAGAAAACATTCAGTACTTC. Protein: CASSLSENIQYF.

This clone showed up just once. The gene calls are TRBV9 and TRBJ2-1; TRBD2 agrees at 13 bases. The germline V gene encodes CDR1 SGDLS and CDR2 YYNGEE. This CDR3 is 14 amino acids long. J gave up 8 bases and V 3 bases, and 2 bases lay outside the gene matches. The CDR3 sequence is CASSATSGRYEQFF. CDR3 bases: TGTGCCAGCAGCGCGACTAGCGGGAGGTATGAGCAGTTCTTC.

The rearrangement joins TRBV28 to TRBJ2-1; TRBD2 matches at 8 bases. V was clipped by 4 bases and J by 3 bases; unmatched bases: 8. The CDR3 length is 16 residues. Germline V CDR1 and CDR2: MDHEN, SYDVKM. The CDR3 nucleotides read TGTGCCAGCAGTTCCGGGACTAGGGGACTCTACAATGAGCAGTTCTTC. Translated: CASSSGTRGLYNEQFF.

This clone occurred once. The chain's CDR3 is CASSVGAAGQGDEKLFF. As DNA, the CDR3 is TGTGCCAGCAGCGTAGGCGCGGCAGGCCAGGGCGATGAAAAACTGTTTTTT. V gene TRBV9 combines with J gene TRBJ1-4, with D possibly being TRBD1 (5 bases). This CDR3 is built from 17 residues. The germline V gene encodes CDR1 SGDLS and CDR2 YYNGEE. Trimming pared 0 bases from V and 6 bases from J, leaving 18 bases between.

The J gene is TRBJ2-3, the V gene TRBV29-1; D not resolved. V was trimmed by 4 bases and J by 2 bases, leaving 16 bases between them. The CDR3 length is 15 residues. The germline gives CDR1 SQVTM, CDR2 ANQGSEA. CDR3 in amino acids: CSVGSQHGFTDTQYF. Written as DNA, the CDR3 is TGCAGCGTTGGCTCCCAACACGGATTCACAGATACGCAGTATTTT.

Concerning this clone: Other DNA sequences of this sample code for an identical CDR3. V gene TRBV9 combines with J gene TRBJ2-7, with 7 bases matching TRBD1. This CDR3 region has 14 residues. Germline CDR1 SGDLS, CDR2 YYNGEE. The V segment lost 0 bases and the J segment 0 bases; nucleotides outside the gene matches: 0. The DNA of the CDR3 is TGTGCCAGCAGCGTAGACAGGGGCTCCTACGAGCAGTACTTC. This encodes CASSVDRGSYEQYF.

In regard to this clone: Relative to the germline gene, one junction end is altered; a read error may explain this. The V call is TRBV27, the J call TRBJ2-5; the match to TRBD2 covers 12 bases. There are 15 residues in the CDR3. The V gene's germline CDR1 is MNHEY and CDR2 SMNVEV (reference sequence). The CDR3 sequence is CASSHRLAGAEIQYF. For the CDR3, the DNA is TGTGCCAGCAGTCACCGACTAGCGGGAGCAGAGATCCAGTACTTC.

V usage is TRBV20-1 and J usage is TRBJ1-1; D is uncertain. The CDR3 has 11 residues. Germline CDR1 is DFQATT and CDR2 is SNEGSKA (reference sequence). V lost 6 bases and J lost 4, with 9 bases in between. For the CDR3, the DNA is TGCAGTGCAGAGGGTCCCACTGAAGCTTTCTTT. The encoded protein is CSAEGPTEAFF.

The chain recombines TRBV4-3 with TRBJ1-1, with D uncertain. CDR3 length equals 13 residues. V was shortened by 0 bases and J by 7 bases, with 9 bases between the two germline ends. Per germline, CDR1 LGHNA and CDR2 YSLEER. CDR3 region: CASSQELDNEAFF. The CDR3 nucleotides read TGCGCCAGCAGCCAAGAACTAGATAATGAAGCTTTCTTT.

The DNA for the CDR3 is TGTGCTAGTGGTTTGACGAAGTGGATAGCGGGATACAATGAGCAGTTCTTC. It is translated as CASGLTKWIAGYNEQFF. V gene TRBV12-5 combines with J gene TRBJ2-1; 8 positions match TRBD2. After removal of 2 bases from V and 4 bases from J, the junction contained 10 bases not matched to a gene. This CDR3 comprises 17 residues. CDR1 and CDR2 (germline): LGHNT, FRNRAP.

The CDR3 here is CASRDLPGEQYF. CDR3 DNA: TGTGCCAGCAGGGATCTCCCTGGGGAGCAGTACTTC. V gene TRBV27 combines with J gene TRBJ2-7, with D unclear. CDR1 and CDR2 from the germline V gene are MNHEY and SMNVEV (reference sequence). Trimming took off 6 bases at V and 7 bases at J, with 13 bases between the two ends. This CDR3 spans 12 amino acids.

Comments on this clone: This clone may be a read error of a much larger clone one base away. The chain links TRBV11-2 to TRBJ2-5; D gene ambiguous. The J call is uncertain, as TRBJ2-7 better fits the DNA end. This CDR3 is 12 amino acids long. CDR1 SGHAT and CDR2 FQNNGV come from the germline V gene. CDR3 nucleotide sequence: TGTGCCAGCAGCCGTTCCTCCTACGAGCAGTACTTC. Protein: CASSRSSYEQYF.

This clone was observed once. V is TRBV9 and J is TRBJ1-3; possible D gene TRBD1, 5 bases. Per the germline V gene, CDR1 is SGDLS and CDR2 is YYNGEE. CDR3 size: 18 residues. Deletions cut 4 bases from V and 0 bases from J, with 20 bases between. The CDR3 loop is CASSPDASGRFSGNTIYF. Here the CDR3 DNA reads TGTGCCAGCAGCCCGGATGCGTCAGGGCGATTCTCTGGAAACACCATATATTTT.

As to this clone: At one boundary the junction diverges from the germline segment, which might be a read error. The gene calls are TRBV28 and TRBJ1-5, with 10 nucleotides matching TRBD1. Germline CDR1 MDHEN, CDR2 SYDVKM. The CDR3 sequence is 15 residues long. Here the CDR3 reads CASSLLTGGKQPQHF. The CDR3 region has the DNA TGTGCCAGCAGCCTACTGACAGGGGGCAAACAGCCCCAGCATTTT.

V and J are TRBV11-2 and TRBJ2-1; D may be TRBD2 (6 bases). V lost 6 bases and J 6 bases, leaving 12 bases between the germline ends. The CDR3 has 13 amino acids. CDR1 is SGHAT, CDR2 FQNNGV, per germline. The CDR3 bases are TGTGCCAGCAGAAAGATCGGGGGCAATGAGCAGTTCTTC. Translation: CASRKIGGNEQFF.

The V call is TRBV6-1, the J call TRBJ2-7, with D perhaps given as TRBD1 or TRBD2 (6 bases each). Between the trimmed V and J ends, which lost 2 bases and 5 bases, there was a span of 13 bases. The germline CDR1 and CDR2 sequences are MNHNS and SASEGT. The CDR3 contains 14 residues. The CDR3 nucleotides read TGTGCCAGCAGTGAAACCCGGGGGCGAAACGAGCAGTACTTC. It codes for CASSETRGRNEQYF.

This chain joins TRBV5-6 and TRBJ2-7, with 11 bases fitting TRBD2. Germline CDR1 SGHDT, CDR2 YYEEEE. The CDR3 sequence is 18 residues long. The V and J ends lost 2 bases and 4 bases, in that order; junction bases with no gene match: 14. The CDR3 here is CASSFRASGRPRLYEQYF. Here the CDR3 DNA reads TGTGCCAGCAGCTTCCGGGCTAGCGGGAGGCCACGCCTTTACGAGCAGTACTTC.

The chain couples TRBV28 to TRBJ1-2, with a tentative D call TRBD1 (5 bases). Germline V gives CDR1 MDHEN, CDR2 SYDVKM. The CDR3 is made up of 11 amino acids. Between the trimmed V and J ends, which lost 8 bases and 7 bases, there was a span of 11 bases. CDR3 DNA: TGTGCCAGCTCCTCAGGGCCTGGCTACACCTTC. Amino acids: CASSSGPGYTF.

The J gene is TRBJ2-2, the V gene TRBV11-3; 8 bases fit TRBD1. Germline-derived CDR1 and CDR2 are SGHNT and YENEEA. The CDR3 spans 16 residues. The ends lost 5 bases at V and 5 bases at J; junction bases unmatched: 10. The CDR3 bases are TGTGCCAGCAGCCCCCGGACAGGGACGGGGACCGGGGAGCTGTTTTTT. Encoded protein: CASSPRTGTGTGELFF.

CDR3 DNA: TGTGCCAGCCACACCAAACCAAACACTGAAGCTTTCTTT. Its protein product is CASHTKPNTEAFF. The chain joins TRBV6-5 to TRBJ1-1; D uncertain. The V end lost 8 bases, the J end lost 2 bases, and 12 bases lay between the germline ends. Germline V CDR1 and CDR2: MNHEY, SVGAGI. This CDR3 contains 13 residues.

The J gene is TRBJ1-2, the V gene TRBV29-1; no clear D. V was clipped by 7 bases and J by 7 bases, with 7 bases between them. The germline CDR1 and CDR2 sequences are SQVTM and ANQGSEA. This CDR3 has 9 residues. The CDR3 bases are TGCAGCGCCGACATTGGCTACACCTTC. Amino acid sequence: CSADIGYTF.

J is TRBJ1-5 and V is TRBV27; D might be TRBD1 (6 bases). V was trimmed by 0 bases and J by 1 base, leaving 7 bases between them. The CDR3 length is 15 residues. Germline-derived CDR1 and CDR2 are MNHEY and SMNVEV (reference sequence). The CDR3 coding sequence is TGTGCCAGCAGTTTATCCAGGGGCAGCAATCAGCCCCAGCATTTT. It translates to CASSLSRGSNQPQHF.

The genes are TRBV19 and TRBJ2-3; 10 nucleotides align to TRBD2. Per germline, CDR1 LNHDA and CDR2 SQIVND (reference sequence). The CDR3 loop spans 16 amino acids. V lost 5 bases, J lost 3 bases, and 8 bases stayed unmatched. In DNA, the CDR3 is TGTGCCAGTAGTTCGAGACTAGCGGGCGGGACAGATACGCAGTATTTT. This codes for CASSSRLAGGTDTQYF.